Listed below are T cell receptor beta chains from one sample, sequenced in a study of CXCR3-negative and CXCR3-positive naive CD8 T cells. For each CDR3 protein, TCRdb gives one entry from its re-call of the 5' RACE reads, without DNA. The ten most abundant clones cover more than 1.3% of a sample with 45,000 to 65,000 distinct CDR3 sequences. The material sequenced was naive CXCR3- CD8+ T cells from blood. These TCRs come from a human donor in good health. Some clones in this sample may be carry-over from other donors' samples. The CDR3 runs from the conserved cysteine through the conserved F or W.

CDR3 protein	V gene	J gene
CASSSRQGWEETQYF	TRBV6-5	TRBJ2-5
CASSLEGGSWTGESSYNEQFF	TRBV28	TRBJ2-1
CASSCAGQGQTFSNQPQHF	TRBV10-1	TRBJ1-5
CASSSGRPSYNEQFF	TRBV6-5	TRBJ2-1
CASTQDRGGPEAFF	TRBV6-5	TRBJ1-1
CSADPDEGVINEQYF	TRBV20-1	TRBJ2-7
CASSLMGGLTEAFF	TRBV5-5	TRBJ1-1
CATEPGGRNTGELFF	TRBV24-1	TRBJ2-2
CASSQNPSGGAGEQFF	TRBV4-3	TRBJ2-1
CSVGHRGAAYEQYF	TRBV29-1	TRBJ2-7
CASSKRGALPIRSPLHF	TRBV2	TRBJ1-6
CASSQALGPLSYNEQFF	TRBV14	TRBJ2-1
CASSSGPRRGYTF	TRBV7-9	TRBJ1-2
CASSQLREYEQYF	TRBV4-3	TRBJ2-7
CASSFRDTAYEQYF	TRBV27	TRBJ2-7
CSVAQGYEQYF	TRBV29-1	TRBJ2-7
CATSRTTGRTDTQYF	TRBV15	TRBJ2-3
CATSQAGDLDEQFF	TRBV15	TRBJ2-1
CASPSGGGDEQFF	TRBV6-1	TRBJ2-1
CASSQAAGSYEQYF	TRBV4-3	TRBJ2-7
CASSLLYRGRETQYF	TRBV28	TRBJ2-5
CASSLGSGGNSNQPQHF	TRBV7-2	TRBJ1-5
CASSLAGEAYEQYF	TRBV28	TRBJ2-7
CSGRVANTGELFF	TRBV29-1	TRBJ2-2
CASSLDRENTEAFF	TRBV7-9	TRBJ1-1
CASSLGDPTDTQYF	TRBV28	TRBJ2-3